Listed below are T cell receptor beta chains from one sample, sequenced in a study of early T cells in non-severe SARS-CoV-2 infection. One entry per CDR3 protein, called by TCRdb with MiXCR from the 5' RACE reads. Among under 65,000 distinct CDR3 sequences listed, roughly 12% were seen once. Sequenced sample: whole blood. The receptors were gathered from an adult who was a healthcare worker with PCR-confirmed SARS-CoV-2 infection or an uninfected control (not recorded which). Each CDR3 is given with its conserved first and last residue. Fields, in order: V gene, CDR3 protein.

v_gene: TRBV30
CDR3aa: CAWWVGTIYF

v_gene: TRBV29-1
CDR3aa: CSVRGIRARETQYF

v_gene: TRBV6-2/TRBV6-3
CDR3aa: CASSQPARETQYF

v_gene: TRBV4-1
CDR3aa: CASSQAHGRAYEQFF

v_gene: TRBV27
CDR3aa: CASRQRQGYDYGYTF

v_gene: TRBV28
CDR3aa: CASSMTGWTEAFF

v_gene: TRBV7-3
CDR3aa: CASSSAARYQETQYF

v_gene: TRBV7-3
CDR3aa: CASSLGTPDTQYF

v_gene: TRBV9
CDR3aa: CASSARSGSTDTQYF

v_gene: TRBV5-1
CDR3aa: CASSRLGQGVTDTQYF

v_gene: TRBV4-1
CDR3aa: CASSQEGGSAQYF

v_gene: TRBV2
CDR3aa: CASSGQGALTEAFF

v_gene: TRBV6-5
CDR3aa: CASTSGHRTEAFF

v_gene: TRBV7-8
CDR3aa: CASSSRREEAYNEQFF

v_gene: TRBV7-2
CDR3aa: CASSLWVDTQYF

v_gene: TRBV5-4
CDR3aa: CASSLRDSITYEQYF

v_gene: TRBV28
CDR3aa: CASSLSGDLQETQYF

v_gene: TRBV7-6
CDR3aa: CASSPGTGGYTF

v_gene: TRBV5-1
CDR3aa: CASSFAGDYGYTF

v_gene: TRBV18
CDR3aa: CASSSTGGNYGYTF

v_gene: TRBV20-1
CDR3aa: CSARASTGFQETQYF

v_gene: TRBV20-1
CDR3aa: CSAERRRGILPQHF

v_gene: TRBV30
CDR3aa: CAWARGGRADTQYF

v_gene: TRBV24-1
CDR3aa: CATSNIGNQPQHF

v_gene: TRBV27
CDR3aa: CASWTIQGAYEQYF

v_gene: TRBV27
CDR3aa: CASSLTANTGELFF

v_gene: TRBV12-3/TRBV12-4
CDR3aa: CASSYPGETQYF

v_gene: TRBV7-8
CDR3aa: CASSTFPGTEAFF

v_gene: TRBV20-1
CDR3aa: CSARLTAVEQYF

v_gene: TRBV20-1
CDR3aa: CSAPPLAGATYEQYF

v_gene: TRBV11-2
CDR3aa: CASSQDRDQPQHF

v_gene: TRBV2
CDR3aa: CASSEAGFFSGDDEQYF

v_gene: TRBV28
CDR3aa: CASSLLGGAQETQYF

v_gene: TRBV2
CDR3aa: CASSEARGPGHEQYF

v_gene: TRBV11-3
CDR3aa: CASSFSSETGAYEQYF

v_gene: TRBV5-4
CDR3aa: CASSRRPETQYF

v_gene: TRBV7-9
CDR3aa: CASSLTVASSGNTIYF

v_gene: TRBV3-1
CDR3aa: CASASSYEQYF

v_gene: TRBV6-4
CDR3aa: CASSSGSTGELFF

v_gene: TRBV6-5
CDR3aa: CASSPRQPNQPQHF

v_gene: TRBV5-1
CDR3aa: CASSLDSPNYGYTF

v_gene: TRBV29-1
CDR3aa: CSVDQRGEQYF

v_gene: TRBV7-9
CDR3aa: CASSLSKLQIYSGNTIYF

v_gene: TRBV4-1
CDR3aa: CASSQGGAYGGGDTQYF

v_gene: TRBV27
CDR3aa: CASSHSRGSQPQHF

v_gene: TRBV12-3/TRBV12-4
CDR3aa: CASSLYSGSSYNEQFF

v_gene: TRBV14
CDR3aa: CASSPGRRGHWGDTQYF